Given below is one T cell receptor beta chain in context. This CDR3 is also generated by other DNA sequences in the sample. CDR1 SGHRS and CDR2 YFSETQ come from the germline V gene. The V gene end was trimmed by 0 bases and the J gene end by 8 bases; junction bases not matched to a gene: 7. The CDR3 covers 15 residues. The source of the sample is a study of cytomegalovirus exposure and HLA in healthy donors. On the study more broadly: When 398 donors were genotyped, around 77% of them were found to fall in the Caucasian-associated ancestry cluster.

This PCR relied on a set of 60 Vbeta primers and 13 Jbeta primers. Generated by immunoSEQ multiplex PCR, the TCRdb table keeps only in-frame clones and is missing some. The table shows around 150,000 clones, with roughly 82% occurring only once. This TCR was recovered from a woman aged 50 to 65 in good health and CMV-seropositive. Sequencing used PBMCs. The rearrangement links TRBV5-1 to TRBJ1-4; 7 nucleotides agree with TRBD1. The CDR3 spells CASSLAGQGGEKLFF. CDR3 nucleotides: TGCGCCAGCAGCTTGGCCGGGCAGGGGGGCGAAAAACTGTTTTTT.